This T cell receptor (beta chain) was obtained from a study of Ad26.COV2.S vaccination and SARS-CoV-2 variants. Sequenced by immunoSEQ multiplex PCR; TCRdb stores in-frame clones only, minus some. In the table there are about 400,000 clones, around 82% of which are singletons. Sample treatment: some 20 received Ad26.COV2.S at low or high dose, single or two shots; about 5 received placebo; per-sample allocation not given. Following the first vaccine or placebo injection, samples were taken on day 63. The sequencing used peripheral blood, collected in a trial of Ad26.COV2.S vaccine versus placebo. The source of this sequence is a person aged 18 to 59 who received the Ad26.COV2.S COVID-19 vaccine or a placebo.

The CDR3 sequence: CASTKNRASTDTQYF. In DNA form, the CDR3 reads TGTGCCAGTACAAAAAACAGGGCTAGCACAGATACGCAGTATTTT. The chain recombines TRBV19 with TRBJ2-3; D might be TRBD1 (6 bases). The CDR3 is made up of 15 amino acids. The germline V gene encodes CDR1 LNHDA and CDR2 SQIVND (reference sequence). V shed 7 bases and J shed 0 bases, with 14 bases lying between them.